The 7 T cell receptor beta chains below all came from one sample that was sequenced in a study of regulatory T cells in long-lasting Graves disease. Time point: persistent/refractory GD, antithyroid drugs over 5 years with positive TRAb. Extracted PBMC RNA gave rise to the TCR library. Arm-PCR of CDR3 regions and iRepertoire HTBI primers were the basis on which TCR beta libraries were built. TCRdb redid the calling of the multiplex PCR reads with MiXCR, one entry per CDR3 protein. The sample consists of around 500,000 distinct CDR3 sequences, about a fifth of them appearing once. The sequences come from peripheral blood mononuclear cells (PBMCs), collected when the disease was refractory, from a patient treated with antithyroid drugs. The receptors were sampled from a female donor with Graves disease.

This clonotype was found a few times. This rearrangement joins TRBV4-3 to TRBJ2-7; D is possibly TRBD1 (7 bases). This CDR3 contains 14 residues. Looked up from germline, CDR1 is LGHNA and CDR2 is YSLEER. The ends were cut back, 1 base at V and 5 bases at J, with 12 bases in the middle. CDR3 sequence: CASSQGRGVHEQYF. The CDR3 DNA reads TGCGCCAGCAGCCAAGGCAGGGGGGTGCACGAGCAGTACTTC.

This clonotype was detected ten times or more. The chain links TRBV28 to TRBJ2-5; the D gene could be TRBD1 or TRBD2 (6 bases each). The germline V and J ends were trimmed by 4 bases and 1 base, with 22 bases remaining between them. This CDR3 region has 18 residues. Germline assignment: CDR1 MDHEN and CDR2 SYDVKM. CDR3 region: CASSSQEGGAGSQETQYF. DNA of the CDR3: TGTGCCAGCAGTTCCCAGGAGGGGGGAGCAGGGTCCCAAGAGACCCAGTACTTC.

For this clonotype: Since a much larger clone is just one base distant, this may be a read error. For the CDR3, the DNA is TGTGCCAGCAGTCTTGGGACATTTGGTAAAAACACCGGGGAGCTGTCTTTT. Its protein product is CASSLGTFGKNTGELSF. V and J are TRBV28 and TRBJ2-2, with D perhaps TRBD1 (6 bases). The CDR3 is made up of 17 amino acids. From germline, CDR1 is MDHEN and CDR2 SYDVKM. The whole variable domain, remainder taken from reference TRBV28 and TRBJ2-2, is DVKVTQSSRYLVKRTGEKVFLECVQDMDHENMFWYRQDPGLGLRLIYFSYDVKMKEKGDIPEGYSVSREKKERFSLILESASTNQTSMYLCASSLGTFGKNTGELSFGEGSRLTVL.

This chain links TRBV27 with TRBJ2-1, with D perhaps TRBD2 (5 bases). CDR1 is MNHEY and CDR2 is SMNVEV in the germline V gene (reference sequence). V lost 4 bases, J lost 9 bases, and 10 bases lay in between. The CDR3 contains 12 residues. The CDR3 DNA follows: TGTGCCAGCAGTTCAAGGAGGAGTGAGCAGTTCTTC. As protein: CASSSRRSEQFF.

This clonotype came up many times. The chain has TRBV12-3 or TRBV12-4 and TRBJ2-2, with 7 bases that match TRBD2. CDR3 length: 16 residues. V shed 5 bases, J shed 2 bases, and the junction held 8 bases outside the gene matches. The CDR3 loop reads CASSESSGSNTGELFF. CDR3 nucleotide sequence: TGTGCCAGCAGTGAATCTAGCGGTTCTAACACCGGGGAGCTGTTTTTT.

This clonotype was seen many times. The chain combines TRBV10-1 with TRBJ2-5, with 7 nucleotides matching TRBD1. CDR3 length equals 16 residues. Per the germline V gene, CDR1 is WNHNN and CDR2 is SYGVQD (reference sequence). With 3 bases clipped from V and 1 base from J, the junction kept 8 bases outside the gene matches. The CDR3 nucleotides are TGCGCCAGCAGTGAAGAGAGGGGGCGACCCCAAGAGACCCAGTACTTC. Amino acids: CASSEERGRPQETQYF.

The V gene is TRBV7-6, the J gene TRBJ2-7, with D possibly being TRBD2 (5 bases). CDR3 length equals 17 residues. CDR1 is SGHVS and CDR2 is FNYEAQ in the germline V gene. V was clipped by 5 bases and J by 1 base, with 21 bases between them. CDR3 nucleotides: TGTGCCAGCAGCCCATTTCCCTCGGGGTTAGGGTCCTACGAGCAGTACTTC. Its translation: CASSPFPSGLGSYEQYF. The whole variable domain, remainder taken from reference TRBV7-6 and TRBJ2-7, is GAGVSQSPRYKVTKRGQDVALRCDPISGHVSLYWYRQALGQGPEFLTYFNYEAQQDKSGLPNDRFSAERPEGSISTLTIQRTEQRDSAMYRCASSPFPSGLGSYEQYFGPGTRLTVT.